This T cell receptor (beta chain) was identified during a study of T cell responses to AZD1222 COVID-19 vaccine listed by TCRdb under 2021. Regarding the research as a whole: TCR sequencing covered 233 trial participants: 200 to 220 given two doses of AZD1222 and 26 given two doses of MenACWY control vaccine. Enrollment into the trials was organized by age into subgroups of 18-55, 56-69 and 70-plus years, and those subgroups contained 148, 28 and 57 TCR-sequenced participants, respectively.

The CDR3 regions of human TCRbeta chains were analyzed by immunosequencing. Regarding the original processing steps: TCRs in the repertoires were matched against a reference library of SARS-CoV-2-specific TCRs that had been generated with the MIRA antigen-specificity platform. Breadth was defined as the fraction of unique TCRs that were SARS-CoV-2-associated. Depth was defined as the fraction of total T cells that were SARS-CoV-2-associated. Using the MIRA data, each spike-specific TCR was assigned both to the spike region to which the TCR was reactive and to a CD4 or CD8 class. Log10-transformed breadth and depth values were compared by one-way ANOVA with Sidak's multiple comparisons tests. TCRdb took this table from immuneACCESS and kept in-frame rearrangements with V and J called. Such tables lack part of the clones; where checked against another copy, unresolved V genes explain under half of the gap, and the rest is unexplained. Clonal size and the V and J genes are those of that table, whereas D and trimming came from the DNA. The sample table shows roughly 150,000 clones, and roughly 88% are seen once. The leading ten clones occupy 5% to 6.5% of the sample.

Overall study results and their limits: The whole spike protein was spanned by vaccine-associated CD4 TCRs, and dominant responses were seen in regions 160-218 and 743-854. Reportedly, almost half of the unique spike-specific TCRs recognized epitopes lying outside the regions that are mutated in the B.1.351 and B.1.1.7 variants. Because no day 14 peak-response samples were available, the repertoires could be characterized only after the peak T cell response. A significant rise in spike-specific TCR breadth and depth was observed after two AZD1222 doses relative to day 0 and relative to MenACWY recipients. Participants were mostly white British and included more females than males, and it was suggested by the authors that clonal diversity may have been underestimated. In the small 56-69-year group, the increase in depth fell short of significance, most likely because of low power. Conclusions about previously exposed vaccinees were limited because only six or seven AZD1222 recipients were SARS-CoV-2 seropositive at baseline.

The meaning of the sample's time point label: about 28 days (+/-7) after the second vaccine dose. AZD1222 recipients given second doses at about 4 weeks or at about 12 weeks were pooled, since spike-specific TCR depth and breadth were not found to differ between the two schedules. Vaccinee samples were obtained from the UK trials COV001 and COV002, which included a single-blind randomized controlled phase 2/3 trial of AZD1222 (ChAdOx1 nCoV-19) in healthy adults. For TCRbeta chain sequencing, PBMC samples were collected from trial participants at day 0 and at day 28 after the second dose. To note about this clone: Its antigen remains unidentified. No per-base quality is available; no much larger clone lies one base away.

This specimen was peripheral blood, taken 28 days after the second AZD1222 dose. The clonotype originates from an adult who received the AZD1222 COVID-19 vaccine.

In nucleotide form, the sequence is TGTGCCATCAGTGGTGGCAGGGAGAGCTATGGCTACACCTTC. Its product reads: CAISGGRESYGYTF. The V and J genes are TRBV10-3 and TRBJ1-2; D gene: possibly TRBD1, on 5 matching bases. Including the terminal cysteine and phenylalanine, the CDR3 comprises 14 residues. The CDR3 DNA has 42 bases and is translated from base 1. Trimming at the junction amounts to 4 bases on V and 4 bases on J, and the germline ends lie 13 bases apart. According to the germline V gene, CDR1 reads ENHRY and CDR2 reads SYGVKD.